This TCR beta chain appears in the sequencing data of a study of early T cells in non-severe SARS-CoV-2 infection. Study-wide background: Bulk RNA taken from unsorted whole blood was sequenced, leaving chains unpaired.

Overall study results and limits: VDJdb matching, biased toward anti-spike CD8 responses, missed private and CD4 specificities.

Researchers tagged individual cDNA molecules with unique molecular identifiers. TCRdb reanalysed the 5' RACE reads using MiXCR and keeps one entry per CDR3 protein. The sample has 70,000 to 90,000 distinct CDR3 sequences, roughly 10% seen once; the top ten hold around 8%. Germline V gives CDR1 SGHAT, CDR2 FQNNGV. The V and J ends lost 6 bases and 5 bases, in that order; junction bases with no gene match: 3. The CDR3 extends over 12 amino acids. Concerning this clonotype itself: What it binds is unknown.

This receptor was taken from an adult who was a healthcare worker with PCR-confirmed SARS-CoV-2 infection or an uninfected control (not recorded which). This chain connects TRBV11-2 to TRBJ2-5; 7 positions match TRBD2. Sequenced here: whole blood, sampled at baseline. Here the CDR3 reads CASRTSVETQYF. DNA of the CDR3: TGTGCCAGCAGAACTAGCGTGGAGACCCAGTACTTC.